The 28 T cell receptor beta chains below were found in one sample sequenced in a study of blood T cell repertoires in COVID-19. Method: immunoSEQ multiplex PCR; TCRdb's copy keeps in-frame clones and lacks some. The sample contains 95,000 to 110,000 clones, 75% to 95% of which appear only once. Sequences were obtained from peripheral blood. These receptor sequences come from a woman aged 25 to 39 with acute or convalescent COVID-19.

This clone appeared once. The same CDR3 also results from other DNA sequences found in this sample. The chain carries TRBV18 and TRBJ1-2, with a weak D call TRBD1 (5 bases). Trimming pared 3 bases from V and 4 bases from J, leaving 9 bases between. The germline gives CDR1 KGHSH, CDR2 LQKENI. The CDR3 spans 13 residues. The CDR3 sequence is CASSPSGGYGYTF. The CDR3 DNA reads TGTGCCAGCTCACCGTCCGGGGGCTATGGCTACACCTTC.

V is TRBV11-3 and J is TRBJ2-7; D uncertain. This CDR3 comprises 13 residues. Trimming took off 0 bases at V and 0 bases at J, with 3 bases between the two ends. The germline CDR1 and CDR2 sequences are SGHNT and YENEEA. The CDR3 spells CASSLESSYEQYF. In DNA form, the CDR3 reads TGTGCCAGCAGCTTAGAGAGCTCCTACGAGCAGTACTTC.

V usage is TRBV7-9 and J usage is TRBJ1-4; D uncertain. The germline CDR1 and CDR2 sequences are SEHNR and FQNEAQ (reference sequence). The CDR3 contains 13 residues. V was shortened by 0 bases and J by 7 bases, with 6 bases between the two germline ends. The CDR3 sequence: CASSLAVGEKLFF. CDR3 DNA sequence: TGTGCCAGCAGCTTAGCAGTCGGTGAAAAACTGTTTTTT.

The CDR3 DNA is TGTGCCAGCAGCTTAGATACAGGGGTGAGGGGGGAAGCTTTCTTT. Its protein is CASSLDTGVRGEAFF. The chain has TRBV13 and TRBJ1-1; 7 bases align to TRBD1. The CDR3 contains 15 residues. Germline V gene sequence: CDR1 PRHDT, CDR2 FYEKMQ (reference sequence). V shed 1 base and J 8 bases; nucleotides not matched to a gene: 10.

Concerning this clone itself: The sample has other DNA sequences that encode this CDR3 too. This chain joins TRBV7-3 and TRBJ2-5; D is perhaps TRBD1 (6 bases). The germline gives CDR1 SGHTA, CDR2 FQGTGA. This CDR3 has 13 amino acids. Deletions cut 2 bases from V and 5 bases from J, with 9 bases between. The DNA for the CDR3 is TGTGCCAGCAGCTTAGGGGGCGTCGAGACCCAGTACTTC. Translation: CASSLGGVETQYF.

V and J are TRBV19 and TRBJ2-2; maybe TRBD1 (6 bases). Germline V gives CDR1 LNHDA, CDR2 SQIVND (reference sequence). CDR3 length equals 12 residues. Trimming took off 8 bases at V and 6 bases at J, with 10 bases between the two ends. The CDR3 here is CASGWGPGELFF. CDR3 nucleotide sequence: TGTGCCAGTGGTTGGGGGCCCGGGGAGCTGTTTTTT.

The V call is TRBV19, the J call TRBJ1-6, with TRBD1 identical over 7 bases. This CDR3 comprises 15 residues. Per germline, CDR1 LNHDA and CDR2 SQIVND (reference sequence). V was pared by 5 bases and J by 6 bases, with 7 bases of the junction left unmatched. The CDR3 protein is CASSSPGQINSPLHF. CDR3 nucleotides: TGTGCCAGTAGTTCCCCGGGACAGATTAATTCACCCCTCCACTTT.

This rearrangement joins TRBV24-1 to TRBJ2-3; unclear D gene. V dropped 0 bases and J dropped 4 bases, with 7 bases sitting between them. The CDR3 consists of 14 residues. The germline gives CDR1 KGHDR, CDR2 SFDVKD. The CDR3 loop reads CATSDLLGADTQYF. CDR3 in DNA: TGTGCCACCAGTGATTTGCTTGGAGCAGATACGCAGTATTTT.

The rearrangement links TRBV19 to TRBJ2-2; 8 bases map to TRBD2. Per germline, CDR1 LNHDA and CDR2 SQIVND (reference sequence). The CDR3 is 16 amino acids. Unmatched junction bases numbered 10, after V lost 6 bases and J lost 4 bases. CDR3 loop: CASRVQREWITGELFF. CDR3 nucleotides: TGTGCCAGTAGAGTCCAGCGGGAGTGGATCACCGGGGAGCTGTTTTTT.

This sequence joins TRBV7-6 and TRBJ1-6; D is possibly TRBD1 (6 bases). Germline V gene sequence: CDR1 SGHVS, CDR2 FNYEAQ. This CDR3 spans 15 amino acids. Trimming cost V 5 bases and J 6 bases, with 14 bases left between them. Written as DNA, the CDR3 is TGTGCCAGCAGCCTACAGGGTGATCTTAATTCACCCCTCCACTTT. It codes for CASSLQGDLNSPLHF. Variable domain in full (rest from reference TRBV7-6 and TRBJ1-6): GAGVSQSPRYKVTKRGQDVALRCDPISGHVSLYWYRQALGQGPEFLTYFNYEAQQDKSGLPNDRFSAERPEGSISTLTIQRTEQRDSAMYRCASSLQGDLNSPLHFGNGTRLTVT.

The chain recombines TRBV5-5 with TRBJ2-7; 11 bases line up with TRBD2. This CDR3 is 15 amino acids long. Germline V gene data show CDR1 as SGHKS and CDR2 as YYEKEE (reference sequence). Trimming cost V 4 bases and J 1 base; bases outside gene matches: 4. The DNA of the CDR3 is TGTGCCAGCAGCCCACGACTAGCGGGGTCCTACGAGCAGTACTTC. This sequence encodes CASSPRLAGSYEQYF. Using reference TRBV5-5 and TRBJ2-7 for the parts outside the CDR3, the full variable domain is DAGVTQSPTHLIKTRGQQVTLRCSPISGHKSVSWYQQVLGQGPQFIFQYYEKEERGRGNFPDRFSARQFPNYSSELNVNALLLGDSALYLCASSPRLAGSYEQYFGPGTRLTVT.

The chain carries TRBV19 and TRBJ2-1; the match to TRBD2 covers 10 bases. From germline, CDR1 is LNHDA and CDR2 SQIVND (reference sequence). J lost 2 bases, V lost 2 bases, and 6 bases had no gene match. The CDR3 length is 17 residues. CDR3 residues: CASSIILGLATYNEQFF. In DNA, the CDR3 is TGTGCCAGTAGTATAATCCTGGGACTAGCGACCTACAATGAGCAGTTCTTC.

V gene TRBV5-1 combines with J gene TRBJ1-4; the match to TRBD1 covers 7 bases. CDR1 and CDR2 from the germline V gene are SGHRS and YFSETQ. V lost 4 bases, J lost 9 bases, and 12 bases stayed unmatched. The CDR3 runs to 15 residues. In nucleotides, the CDR3 is TGCGCCAGCAGCGACCGACAGGGTGCTTACAAAAAACTGTTTTTT. Protein sequence: CASSDRQGAYKKLFF.

This chain uses TRBV12-3 or TRBV12-4 with TRBJ1-3, with D uncertain. This CDR3 is 11 amino acids long. Trimming pared 6 bases from V and 5 bases from J, leaving 5 bases between. The CDR3 loop reads CASRSRNTIYF. CDR3 bases: TGTGCCAGCAGGTCCAGAAACACCATATATTTT.

The genes are TRBV6-2 or TRBV6-3 and TRBJ2-3; 7 bases map to TRBD1. The CDR3 consists of 16 residues. Germline lookup yields CDR1 MNHEY and CDR2 SVGEGT. Trimming at V came to 2 bases and at J to 3 bases, leaving 8 bases not matched to a gene. This CDR3 reads CASSYPRQGVTDTQYF. In DNA form, the CDR3 reads TGTGCCAGCAGTTACCCCCGACAGGGTGTAACAGATACGCAGTATTTT.

The chain employs TRBV5-5 and TRBJ2-3; 7 positions match TRBD2. This CDR3 comprises 16 residues. With 4 bases clipped from V and 2 bases from J, the junction kept 10 bases outside the gene matches. Germline V gives CDR1 SGHKS, CDR2 YYEKEE (reference sequence). The CDR3 loop reads CASSLGGGRVTDTQYF. In DNA form, the CDR3 reads TGTGCCAGCAGCCTGGGGGGAGGGCGGGTCACAGATACGCAGTATTTT. The whole variable domain, filled in from reference TRBV5-5 and TRBJ2-3, reads DAGVTQSPTHLIKTRGQQVTLRCSPISGHKSVSWYQQVLGQGPQFIFQYYEKEERGRGNFPDRFSARQFPNYSSELNVNALLLGDSALYLCASSLGGGRVTDTQYFGPGTRLTVL.

This clone was seen only once. The gene calls are TRBV28 and TRBJ2-3, with D possibly matching TRBD1 (7 bases). The CDR3 spans 13 residues. V gave up 6 bases and J gave up 6 bases, with 13 bases separating them. Germline loops: CDR1 MDHEN, CDR2 SYDVKM. The CDR3: CASSSTGRDTQYF. The CDR3 nucleotides are TGTGCCAGCAGCTCGACAGGGAGGGATACGCAGTATTTT.

The V call is TRBV6-6, the J call TRBJ1-2; D might be TRBD1 (6 bases). The germline CDR1 and CDR2 sequences are MNHNY and SVGAGI (reference sequence). The V and J ends lost 0 bases and 8 bases respectively, with 13 bases between them. The CDR3 covers 14 residues. The CDR3 bases are TGTGCCAGCAGTTACTCTCGGGGGGCGCGAGGCTACACCTTC. It translates to CASSYSRGARGYTF.

This chain connects TRBV30 to TRBJ1-5, with 9 bases that match TRBD1. Trimming removed 3 bases from V and 9 bases from J; junction bases left unmatched: 12. CDR1 is GTSNPN and CDR2 is SVGIG in the germline V gene (reference sequence). CDR3 length equals 15 residues. In DNA, the CDR3 is TGTGCCTGGAGCGGGGGACAGGGCAACGGAGGGCCCCAGCATTTT. Protein product: CAWSGGQGNGGPQHF.

The V gene is TRBV7-8, the J gene TRBJ1-5; 7 bases align to TRBD1. Trimming at V came to 1 base and at J to 10 bases, leaving 10 bases not matched to a gene. The V gene's germline CDR1 is SGHVS and CDR2 FQNEAQ. The CDR3 has 15 amino acids. Here the CDR3 DNA reads TGTGCCAGCAGCTTAGTTCTGGGGCAGGGGGGCCCCCAGCATTTT. Translation gives CASSLVLGQGGPQHF.

The V gene is TRBV10-3, the J gene TRBJ1-1, with D hard to call. Germline V gives CDR1 ENHRY, CDR2 SYGVKD. V was trimmed by 5 bases and J by 1 base, leaving 14 bases between them. This CDR3 has 15 residues. The CDR3 coding sequence is TGTGCCATCAGTTCGCCTACCCGATGGAACACTGAAGCTTTCTTT. Translation: CAISSPTRWNTEAFF.

The V call is TRBV6-2 or TRBV6-3, the J call TRBJ2-3; possibly TRBD1 for D (5 bases). The length of the CDR3 is 14 residues. V lost 5 bases and J lost 1, with 10 bases in between. Germline CDR1 and CDR2: MNHEY and SVGEGT. CDR3 loop: CASSRGHRTDTQYF. CDR3 bases: TGTGCCAGCAGTCGAGGACACCGCACAGATACGCAGTATTTT.

The V call is TRBV28, the J call TRBJ1-2, with 8 positions matching TRBD1. Germline values: CDR1 MDHEN, CDR2 SYDVKM. This CDR3 contains 14 residues. Trimming at V came to 6 bases and at J to 6 bases, leaving 9 bases not matched to a gene. The CDR3 sequence: CASSPPTGGDGYTF. In DNA form, the CDR3 reads TGTGCCAGCAGCCCGCCTACAGGGGGAGATGGCTACACCTTC.

This clone is a singleton in its sample. The chain is built from TRBV7-9 and TRBJ1-3; D not resolved. The germline CDR1 and CDR2 sequences are SEHNR and FQNEAQ (reference sequence). V lost 5 bases and J 2 bases, leaving 13 bases between the germline ends. CDR3 length: 15 amino acids. In DNA, the CDR3 is TGTGCCAGCAGCCGGCCCCGGGGTGCTGGAAACACCATATATTTT. Its protein is CASSRPRGAGNTIYF.

This chain uses TRBV19 with TRBJ2-7; 9 nucleotides agree with TRBD1. Germline V gives CDR1 LNHDA, CDR2 SQIVND (reference sequence). The junction had 8 bases not matched to a gene; V was cut back by 8 bases and J by 6 bases. This CDR3 region has 13 residues. The CDR3 DNA is TGTGCCAGTGCCGGGACAGGGTTTGTCGAGCAGTACTTC. Amino acid sequence: CASAGTGFVEQYF.

The chain couples TRBV29-1 to TRBJ1-5; D possibly corresponds to TRBD1 (6 bases). This CDR3 comprises 13 residues. Germline-derived CDR1 and CDR2 are SQVTM and ANQGSEA. The V and J ends lost 6 bases and 4 bases respectively, with 13 bases between them. The CDR3 spells CSVKTGGNQPQHF. The CDR3, as DNA: TGCAGCGTGAAGACAGGCGGAAATCAGCCCCAGCATTTT. The full variable domain, completed using reference TRBV29-1 and TRBJ1-5, is SAVISQKPSRDICQRGTSLTIQCQVDSQVTMMFWYRQQPGQSLTLIATANQGSEATYESGFVIDKFPISRPNLTFSTLTVSNMSPEDSSIYLCSVKTGGNQPQHFGDGTRLSIL.

This chain joins TRBV30 and TRBJ2-1, with 12 bases lining up with TRBD2. This CDR3 is 18 amino acids long. Trimming removed 0 bases from V and 0 bases from J; junction bases left unmatched: 6. The germline CDR1 and CDR2 sequences are GTSNPN and SVGIG (reference sequence). CDR3 in DNA: TGTGCCTGGAGTGTATGGACTAGCGGGGCAAGCTCCTACAATGAGCAGTTCTTC. Protein product: CAWSVWTSGASSYNEQFF.

The chain is built from TRBV3-1 (or the pseudogene TRBV3-2) and TRBJ1-1; weak D call: TRBD1 (6 bases). Trimming removed 1 base from V and 0 bases from J, with 12 bases in between. Looked up from germline, CDR1 is LGHDT and CDR2 is YNNKEL (reference sequence). This CDR3 contains 16 residues. CDR3 bases: TGTGCCAGCAGCCAAGGGGGGGGCACGGTGAACACTGAAGCTTTCTTT. Translating it yields CASSQGGGTVNTEAFF.